This TCR beta chain originates from a study of T-cell reconstitution after alpha-beta-depleted transplantation in children. This clonotype was counted a few times. Its antigen remains unknown. Study-level findings and limits: Several hundred graft clones that had expanded were reportedly the source of alpha-beta T cells about two months after transplant. One year after transplant, T-cell counts and diversity came mostly from newly produced T cells.

Researchers prepared the TCRbeta library using unique molecular identifiers, the study reports. TCRdb called the PCR reads again in MiXCR, with one record for every CDR3 protein. The sample yields hundreds of thousands of distinct CDR3 sequences, 10% to 13% seen once. This CDR3 region has 12 residues. Germline loops: CDR1 DFQATT, CDR2 SNEGSKA (reference sequence). Deletions cut 1 base from V and 6 bases from J, with 7 bases between. The sequenced sample was PBMCs, obtained before TCRalphabeta/CD19-depleted stem cell transplant. The clonotype originates from a child between 2 and 9 years old with inherited bone marrow failure, due to receive a stem cell transplant. The rearrangement links TRBV20-1 to TRBJ2-1; no reliable D call. The CDR3, as DNA: TGCAGTGCTAGAGTAGTGACCAATGAGCAGTTCTTC. Amino acids: CSARVVTNEQFF.